What follows is one T cell receptor beta chain and its context. Its specificity is unknown. The protocol was immunoSEQ multiplex PCR, while the TCRdb copy is restricted to in-frame clones and leaves out a portion. The table shows more than 120,000 clones, with 70% to 90% occurring only once. The germline CDR1 and CDR2 sequences are SGDLS and YYNGEE. The length of the CDR3 is 17 residues. V dropped 3 bases and J dropped 7 bases, with 23 bases sitting between them. The sample originates from a study of T cell responses to AZD1222 COVID-19 vaccine. Study-wide points: Dominant CD4 TCR responses targeted spike regions 160-218 and 743-854. Baseline seropositivity characterized only a handful of AZD1222 recipients. Nearly half of spike-specific TCRs reportedly target unmutated variant regions. Donors were chiefly white British, with a greater number of females, and clonal diversity was perhaps underestimated.

V usage is TRBV9 and J usage is TRBJ2-1; perhaps TRBD1 as D (6 bases). This sequence originates from an adult who received the AZD1222 COVID-19 vaccine. Sequencing used peripheral blood, obtained 28 days after the second AZD1222 dose. CDR3 loop: CASSALSRALGGNEQFF. The DNA of the CDR3 is TGTGCCAGCAGCGCCCTCAGCCGGGCCCTAGGGGGTAATGAGCAGTTCTTC.